This T cell receptor beta chain came from a study of OX40 agonist ivuxolimab in advanced cancers. The study in broad terms: Ivuxolimab was a fully human IgG2 agonistic monoclonal antibody targeting the costimulatory receptor OX40 (CD134). The paper describes the monotherapy dose-escalation part (N = 52 patients) of the phase I trial of ivuxolimab. Intravenous ivuxolimab was administered to patients every 2 weeks at six dose levels: 0.01, 0.1, 0.3, 1.5, 3 and 10 mg/kg. A male proportion of roughly 80% and a mean age of approximately 58 years, ranging from about 20 to 80, were recorded for the dose-escalation cohort. Of the approximately 54 dose-escalation patients, hepatocellular carcinoma was present in 19, melanoma in approximately 15, renal cell carcinoma in 9 and head and neck cancer in 9. Patients were allowed to have had prior anti-PD-1, anti-PD-L1 or anti-CTLA-4 therapy, and around 40% of the dose-escalation patients had previously received checkpoint inhibitors. Three dose-escalation patients achieved partial responses, one with hepatocellular carcinoma and two with cutaneous melanoma. Peripheral TCRbeta sequencing aimed to test whether ivuxolimab altered TCR sequence diversity and caused clonal T-cell expansion.

About this clone: The antigen this receptor binds is unknown. Base qualities are not recorded, but no much larger clone differs from it by a single base.

The germline V gene (reference sequence) sets CDR1 to MNHEY and CDR2 to SMNVEV. Measured from the cysteine to the phenylalanine, the CDR3 is 15 residues long. Here the CDR3 DNA is all that survives: 45 bases in frame from base 1. The junction carries 14 bases between V and J, which are trimmed by 3 bases and 2 bases respectively. General findings and caveats noted by the study authors: Low levels of normalized T-cell clonal expansion were also seen in some patients who did not respond. Antigen specificity was not determined for the clonally expanded peripheral T cells. In the 0.1-3.0 mg/kg groups, partial responders were among the patients with the lowest normalized peripheral clonal expansion, particularly in CD8+ T cells. After ivuxolimab, expanded clones were on average more numerous among CD8+ T cells than among CD4+ T cells. At doses of 0.1 to 3.0 mg/kg, clonal expansion of both CD4+ and CD8+ T cells in blood was seen between baseline and week 6.

The trial excluded patients who had a history of autoimmune disease or were on systemic immunosuppression. Peripheral blood for TCR sequencing was collected from all dose cohorts at baseline, on cycle 4 day 1, and on cycle 7 day 1. Samples were obtained from an open-label, multicenter, first-in-human phase I dose-escalation trial of ivuxolimab. The trial enrolled adults with locally advanced or metastatic head and neck squamous cell, hepatocellular, melanoma or renal cell carcinoma. CD4+ and CD8+ T cells were sorted separately from peripheral blood before TCR sequencing. For sequencing of the TCRbeta CDR3 region, genomic DNA was extracted from the sorted cells. The immunoSEQ Assay was used to sequence the TCRbeta CDR3 regions. Held by TCRdb, this immuneACCESS table contains in-frame sequences only and omits some clones. Under half of the omission traces to an unresolved V gene where checked; the cause of the rest is unknown. Within this sample are tens of thousands of clones, with roughly 92% of them counted one time only. 0.6% to 0.7% of the sample goes to the ten largest clones.

This receptor was identified in an adult with an advanced solid tumor such as melanoma, head and neck, liver or kidney cancer. In this chain, TRBV27 is recombined with TRBJ2-7; matching of 5 bases hints at TRBD2 as the D gene. The sample here was CD4+ or CD8+ T cells sorted from blood, taken in a trial of the OX40 agonist ivuxolimab. The encoded CDR3 is CASSFLGIGAYEQYF. DNA sequence: TGTGCCAGCAGTTTCCTCGGGATCGGGGCCTACGAGCAGTACTTC.